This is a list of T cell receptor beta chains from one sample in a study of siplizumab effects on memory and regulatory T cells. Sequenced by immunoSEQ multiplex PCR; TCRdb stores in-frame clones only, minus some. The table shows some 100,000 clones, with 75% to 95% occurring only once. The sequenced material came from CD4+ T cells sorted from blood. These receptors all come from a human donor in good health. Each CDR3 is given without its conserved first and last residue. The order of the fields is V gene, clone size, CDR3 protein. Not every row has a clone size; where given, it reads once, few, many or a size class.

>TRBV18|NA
ASSPPLAVNTGELF
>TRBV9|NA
ASSVLASRGADTEAF
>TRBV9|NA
ASSVGWGGDTEAF
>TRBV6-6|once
ASSYSSKAF
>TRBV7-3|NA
ASSLVGTSANEQF
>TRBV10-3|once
AIGPGRETQY
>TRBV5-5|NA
ASSSATDTQY
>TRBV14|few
ASSHSGPEAF
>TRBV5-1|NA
ASSPALRNTEAF
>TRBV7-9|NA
ASSLIPQRNTEAF
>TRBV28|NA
ASSSVGQGVYSYT
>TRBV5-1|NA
ASSPGQNYEQY
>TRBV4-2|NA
ASSQDPAGDNEQF
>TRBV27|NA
ASSGGRWSKNIQY
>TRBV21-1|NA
ASRPGLAVDTQY
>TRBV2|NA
ASQTGTGSYEQY
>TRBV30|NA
AWTKGLYGYT
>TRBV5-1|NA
ASSLAGTVLSTDTQY
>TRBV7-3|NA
ASSRPSEPQY
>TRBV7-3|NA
ASSLSGNWELF
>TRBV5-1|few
ASSLIQDNEQF
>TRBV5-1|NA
ASSPLWVSTDTQY